Below, one T cell receptor beta chain is given with its context. Its specificity is unknown. These data come from a study of cytomegalovirus exposure and HLA in healthy donors. Study-wide results and limits: TRBV6-2, TRBV6-3 and some other V segments were unresolvable in 87-base-pair reads. CMV serostatus alone was available as immune exposure information.

The study ran its PCR with 60 Vbeta and 13 Jbeta primers. Authors' analysis steps: An analysis performed later counted 73 million or so unique TCR beta chains (roughly 11 million of them shared). The table came from immunoSEQ multiplex PCR; TCRdb's copy has only in-frame clones and leaves some out. That table is the source of V, J and clone size, and D and trimming were worked out from the DNA. The sample lists 160,000 or so clones; more than 75% were seen once. The CDR3 spans 14 residues. Germline assignment: CDR1 SGDLS and CDR2 YYNGEE. Trimming removed 3 bases at V and 7 bases at J, with 13 bases between.

The V gene is TRBV9, the J gene TRBJ1-4; unclear D gene. This clonotype was obtained from a male donor in good health and CMV-seronegative. Sequences were obtained from PBMCs. The CDR3 DNA is TGTGCCAGCAGCGCCCGTGGAGAGGTTGAAAAACTGTTTTTT. Translation gives CASSARGEVEKLFF.